The 4 T cell receptor beta chains below were found in one sample sequenced in a study of T cell repertoires in cytomegalovirus infection. TCRdb itself ran the reads through MiXCR, one entry per CDR3 protein. The sample consists of nearly 70,000 distinct CDR3 sequences, 20% to 25% of them appearing once. The antigens these receptors bind are not known. Sequenced input: PBMCs, sequenced either directly or after in vitro stimulation (not recorded which). The receptors were gathered from a human donor in good health (CMV status not recorded). Some clones in this sample may be carry-over from other donors' samples.

Ten or more counts support this clonotype. The V call is TRBV7-2, the J call TRBJ2-5, with 13 nucleotides matching TRBD2. CDR3 length equals 19 residues. In germline, CDR1 is SGHTA, CDR2 FQGNSA. With V trimmed by 4 bases and J by 6 bases, 17 bases remained unmatched. The CDR3 nucleotides are TGTGCCAGCAGCTACCCGTCCGGGACTAGCGGGACTCGCGGGAAGACCCAGTACTTC. It translates to CASSYPSGTSGTRGKTQYF.

V usage is TRBV28 and J usage is TRBJ2-5; D possibly corresponds to TRBD2 (6 bases). Per the germline V gene, CDR1 is MDHEN and CDR2 is SYDVKM. This CDR3 is built from 15 residues. Trimming removed 2 bases at V and 2 bases at J, with 12 bases between. CDR3 bases: TGTGCCAGCAGTTTAGAGGAGGGGTCTCAAGAGACCCAGTACTTC. It yields the protein CASSLEEGSQETQYF.

There are a few counts of this clonotype. This sequence joins TRBV7-6 and TRBJ2-5, with no clear D. The CDR3 loop spans 16 amino acids. Trimming took 2 bases from V and 0 from J, leaving 13 bases between them. The germline CDR1 and CDR2 sequences are SGHVS and FNYEAQ. The CDR3 nucleotides are TGTGCCAGCAGCTTATCGCGGAGTGCGTACCAAGAGACCCAGTACTTC. This sequence encodes CASSLSRSAYQETQYF.

V usage is TRBV28 and J usage is TRBJ2-1; tentative D call: TRBD1 (6 bases). Germline CDR1 MDHEN, CDR2 SYDVKM. Trimming pared 9 bases from V and 0 bases from J, leaving 12 bases between. CDR3 size: 14 residues. The CDR3 region is CASRGQTSYNEQFF. CDR3 bases: TGTGCCAGTCGAGGACAGACCTCCTACAATGAGCAGTTCTTC.